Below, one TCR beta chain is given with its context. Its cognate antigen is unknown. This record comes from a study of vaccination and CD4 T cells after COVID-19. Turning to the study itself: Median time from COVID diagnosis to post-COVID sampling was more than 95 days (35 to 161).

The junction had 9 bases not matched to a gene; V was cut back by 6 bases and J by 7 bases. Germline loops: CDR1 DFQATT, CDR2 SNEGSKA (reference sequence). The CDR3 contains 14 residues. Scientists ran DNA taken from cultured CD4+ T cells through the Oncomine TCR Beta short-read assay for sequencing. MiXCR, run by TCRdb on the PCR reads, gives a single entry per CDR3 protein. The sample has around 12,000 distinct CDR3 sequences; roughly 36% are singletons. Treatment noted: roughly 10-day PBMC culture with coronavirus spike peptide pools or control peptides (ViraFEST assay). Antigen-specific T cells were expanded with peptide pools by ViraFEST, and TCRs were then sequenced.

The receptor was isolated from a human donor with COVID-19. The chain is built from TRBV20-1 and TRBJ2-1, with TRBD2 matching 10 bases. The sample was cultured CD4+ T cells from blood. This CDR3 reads CSAPSGGALNEQFF. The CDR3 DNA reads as TGCAGTGCACCGAGCGGGGGGGCCTTGAATGAGCAGTTCTTC.